What follows describes a single T cell receptor beta chain. Its antigen is not known. The data are from a study of T-cell memory formation after mild COVID-19. General observations from the study: Clones that contracted clustered mainly in CM and EM if CD4+ and in EMRA if CD8+.

TCRdb reprocessed the 5' RACE reads with MiXCR, giving one entry per CDR3 protein. The repertoire has about 430,000 distinct CDR3 sequences, approximately 25% of them found once; the top ten carry about 10%. The TCR was taken from an adult woman who had mild COVID-19 (a few samples of this study predate the infection). Cell type and time point are not known. Sequenced input: PBMCs or a T cell subset sorted from them (not recorded which).

DNA of the CDR3: TGTGCCAGCAGCTTGCACAGGGGCACTGAAGCTTTCTTT. Translation: CASSLHRGTEAFF. The rearrangement links TRBV5-5 to TRBJ1-1; 7 bases match TRBD1. The germline V gene has CDR1 SGHKS and CDR2 YYEKEE (reference sequence). The CDR3 is made up of 13 amino acids. V was clipped by 1 base and J by 4 bases; unmatched bases: 1.